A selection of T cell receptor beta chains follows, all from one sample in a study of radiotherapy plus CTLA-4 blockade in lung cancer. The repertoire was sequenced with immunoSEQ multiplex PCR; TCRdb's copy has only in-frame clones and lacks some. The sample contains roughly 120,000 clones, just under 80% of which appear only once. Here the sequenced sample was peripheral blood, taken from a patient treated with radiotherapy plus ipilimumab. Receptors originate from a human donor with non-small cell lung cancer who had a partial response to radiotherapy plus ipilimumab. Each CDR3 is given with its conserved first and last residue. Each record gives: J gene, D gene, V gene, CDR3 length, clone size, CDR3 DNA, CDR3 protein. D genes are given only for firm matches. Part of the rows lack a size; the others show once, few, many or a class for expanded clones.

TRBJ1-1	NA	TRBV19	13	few	TGTGCCAGTAGTATTACTTACAGGGAGGAAGCTTTCTTT	CASSITYREEAFF
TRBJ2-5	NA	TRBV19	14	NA	TGTGCCAGTACTCCAGGGCGCCCACGGGAGACCCAGTACTTC	CASTPGRPRETQYF
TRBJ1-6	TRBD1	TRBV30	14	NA	TGTGCCTGGAGTTACGGACAGGGGAATTCACCCCTCCACTTT	CAWSYGQGNSPLHF
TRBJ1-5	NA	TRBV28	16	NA	TGTGCCAGCAGTTTATTACCCCTAATAGGCAATCAGCCCCAGCATTTT	CASSLLPLIGNQPQHF
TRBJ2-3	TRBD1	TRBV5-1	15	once	TGCGCCAGCAGCGAAACAGGGGGCACCACAGATACGCAGTATTTT	CASSETGGTTDTQYF
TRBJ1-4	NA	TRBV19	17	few	TGTGCCAGTAGTATAGATCCGACAGAAGTGTCCCGTGGAAAACTGTTTTTT	CASSIDPTEVSRGKLFF
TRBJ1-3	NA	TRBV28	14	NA	TGTGCCAGCAGTTCACCAGGCTCTGGAAACACCATATATTTT	CASSSPGSGNTIYF
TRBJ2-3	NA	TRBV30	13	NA	TGTGCCTGTGGTACGGGGAGCACAGATACGCAGTATTTT	CACGTGSTDTQYF
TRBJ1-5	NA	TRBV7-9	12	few	TGTGCCAGCAGCTGGCAGAATCAGCCCCAGCATTTT	CASSWQNQPQHF
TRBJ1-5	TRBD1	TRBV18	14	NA	TGTGCCAGCTCTAAGCAGGGGGCAGGCCAGCCCCAGCATTTT	CASSKQGAGQPQHF
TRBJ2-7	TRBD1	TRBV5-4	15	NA	TGTGCCAGCAGCAACCCGGGACAGGGGGGTGGCGAGCAGTACTTC	CASSNPGQGGGEQYF
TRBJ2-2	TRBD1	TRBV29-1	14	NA	TGCAGCGCCCTGACGGACAGGGGCACCGGGGAGCTGTTTTTT	CSALTDRGTGELFF
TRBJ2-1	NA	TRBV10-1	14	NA	TGCGCCAGCAGTGCGGCCCGGGGGTGGAATGAGCAGTTCTTC	CASSAARGWNEQFF
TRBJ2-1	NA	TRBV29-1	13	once	TGCAGCGGGGTGGAGAACTCCTACAATGAGCAGTTCTTC	CSGVENSYNEQFF
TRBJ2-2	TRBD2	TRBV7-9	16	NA	TGTGCCAGCGTTACTAGCGGGAGGTCTTCCACCGGGGAGCTGTTTTTT	CASVTSGRSSTGELFF
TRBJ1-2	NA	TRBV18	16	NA	TGTGCCAGCTCACCGATAGACAGTCTCAGGACGTATGGCTACACCTTC	CASSPIDSLRTYGYTF
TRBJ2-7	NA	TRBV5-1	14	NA	TGCGCCAGCAGCTTGTCGGCAGGGATAGGGGAGCAGTACTTC	CASSLSAGIGEQYF
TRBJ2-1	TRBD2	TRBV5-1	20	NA	TGCGCCAGCAGCGGCGGGACTAGCGTTCTCTACGCGAGTTCCTACAATGAGCAGTTCTTC	CASSGGTSVLYASSYNEQFF
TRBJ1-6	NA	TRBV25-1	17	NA	TGTGCCAGCAGTGCCCTATCAGGGGTGGGCCAAGGATCACCCCTCCACTTT	CASSALSGVGQGSPLHF
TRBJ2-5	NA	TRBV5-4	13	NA	TGTGCCAGCAGCTTTAAGGGGGGGGAGACCCAGTACTTC	CASSFKGGETQYF
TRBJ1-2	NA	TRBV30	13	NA	TGTGCCTGGAGAAAAAGAACAGACTATGGCTACACCTTC	CAWRKRTDYGYTF
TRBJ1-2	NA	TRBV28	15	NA	TGTGCCAGCAACTTACAGGGAGTTTCTAACTATGGCTACACCTTC	CASNLQGVSNYGYTF
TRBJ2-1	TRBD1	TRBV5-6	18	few	TGTGCCAGCAGCTCCCGGGACAGGGTCAATTTTGAAAGGAATGAGCAGTTCTTC	CASSSRDRVNFERNEQFF
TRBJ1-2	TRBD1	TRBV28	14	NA	TGTGCCAGCAGGCCTCGACAGGGTCCCTATGGCTACACCTTC	CASRPRQGPYGYTF
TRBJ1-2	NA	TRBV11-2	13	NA	TGTGCCAGCAGCCAAACCCCTATCTATGGCTACACCTTC	CASSQTPIYGYTF
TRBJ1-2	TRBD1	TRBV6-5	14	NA	TGTGCCAGCAGTCCCTTAACAGGGGATGGTGGCTACACCTTC	CASSPLTGDGGYTF
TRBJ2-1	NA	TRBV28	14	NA	TGTGCCAGCAGTTTACTGAGCTCCTACAATGAGCAGTTCTTC	CASSLLSSYNEQFF
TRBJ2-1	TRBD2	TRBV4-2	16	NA	TGTGCCAGCAGCCGAGGATCGGGGGGCTCCTACAATGAGCAGTTCTTC	CASSRGSGGSYNEQFF